The 28 T cell receptor beta chains listed next were all sequenced from one sample in a study of Graves' ophthalmopathy and Graves' hyperthyroidism. RNA transcripts were the template, and TCR beta CDR3 regions were amplified from them. HTBI primers primed a first-round RT-PCR, and a second-round multiplex PCR followed. TCRdb itself ran the multiplex PCR reads through MiXCR, one entry per CDR3 protein. The table records fewer than 600,000 distinct CDR3 sequences, over 13% of them present only once. Sample: blood. The receptors here all came from a young woman with Graves' ophthalmopathy.

This clonotype was found many times. The genes are TRBV28 and TRBJ1-6, with TRBD1 matching 7 bases. V shed 5 bases, J shed 4 bases, and the junction held 17 bases outside the gene matches. This CDR3 has 19 residues. Germline V gene sequence: CDR1 MDHEN, CDR2 SYDVKM. CDR3 in amino acids: CASSRPGQRPLGYNSPLHF. CDR3 coding DNA: TGTGCCAGCAGTCGTCCGGGACAGCGACCCCTTGGATATAATTCACCCCTCCACTTT.

This clonotype was detected many times. The CDR3 loop is CASSRGWSSYGYTF. The CDR3 nucleotides read TGTGCCAGCAGTAGAGGGTGGTCGTCCTATGGCTACACCTTC. V and J are TRBV6-1 and TRBJ1-2; D gene ambiguous. The CDR3 contains 14 residues. Trimming took off 5 bases at V and 4 bases at J, with 14 bases between the two ends. Germline V gene lookup returns CDR1 MNHNS and CDR2 SASEGT.

The gene calls are TRBV6-2 or TRBV6-3 and TRBJ2-2, with unresolved D. CDR3 length: 12 amino acids. Germline V gives CDR1 MNHEY, CDR2 SVGEGT. The CDR3 bases are TGTTCCTCCGCTCAGGACACCGGGGAGCTGTTTTTT. This encodes CSSAQDTGELFF.

In this sample, this clonotype turned up a few times. The rearrangement joins TRBV5-1 to TRBJ2-3; 7 nucleotides line up with TRBD1. The germline CDR1 and CDR2 sequences are SGHRS and YFSETQ. Trimming cost V 5 bases and J 1 base; bases outside gene matches: 4. This CDR3 spans 14 amino acids. CDR3 sequence (DNA): TGCGCCAGCAGAAACACAGGGGGCACAGATACGCAGTATTTT. This encodes CASRNTGGTDTQYF.

This chain links TRBV30 with TRBJ2-7, with a weak D call TRBD2 (6 bases). V lost 0 bases to trimming and J lost 3 bases, with 15 bases between them. The CDR3 extends over 15 amino acids. Germline CDR1 reads GTSNPN; CDR2 reads SVGIG (reference sequence). The chain's CDR3 is CAWSVPGQGGYEQYF. The DNA for the CDR3 is TGTGCCTGGAGTGTTCCTGGGCAGGGAGGCTACGAGCAGTACTTC. Together with reference TRBV30 and TRBJ2-7, the CDR3 gives the full variable domain: SQTIHQWPATLVQPVGSPLSLECTVEGTSNPNLYWYRQAAGRGLQLLFYSVGIGQISSEVPQNLSASRPQDRQFILSSKKLLLSDSGFYLCAWSVPGQGGYEQYFGPGTRLTVT.

This clonotype was detected many times. The chain links TRBV2 to TRBJ1-1; a weak D match, TRBD1 (5 bases). V was cut by 6 bases and J by 1 base, with 12 bases left in between. The V gene's germline CDR1 is SNHLY and CDR2 FYNNEI. This CDR3 spans 14 amino acids. CDR3 region: CASSSTTGNTEAFF. DNA for the CDR3: TGTGCCAGCAGCAGTACAACAGGGAACACTGAAGCTTTCTTT.

On this clonotype itself: A much larger clonotype is one base distant, so this may be a read error. The rearrangement uses TRBV27 and TRBJ2-5, with D perhaps matching TRBD1 (6 bases). This CDR3 has 12 amino acids. CDR1 and CDR2 (germline): MNHEY, SMNVEV (reference sequence). As DNA, the CDR3 is TGTGCCAGGGGGGCTTTCCAAGAGACCAAGTACTTC. Its translation is CARGAFQETKYF.

This clonotype came up many times. The chain employs TRBV9 and TRBJ1-1; D uncertain. The V gene lost 4 bases and the J gene lost 5 bases, with 15 bases spanning the gap. Germline-derived CDR1 and CDR2 are SGDLS and YYNGEE. The CDR3 consists of 14 residues. The CDR3 nucleotides read TGTGCCAGCAGCCCCGGTGGGCGAGGTACTGAAGCTTTCTTT. Amino acids: CASSPGGRGTEAFF.

This clonotype was detected many times. The genes are TRBV6-5 and TRBJ2-7; 7 nucleotides agree with TRBD2. CDR3 length equals 14 residues. Germline V CDR1 and CDR2: MNHEY, SVGAGI. V dropped 6 bases and J dropped 0; count of bases not matched to a gene: 5. DNA for the CDR3: TGTGCCAGCAGGGGGGGGGATTTCTCCTACGAGCAGTACTTC. Amino acid sequence: CASRGGDFSYEQYF.

This clonotype was recorded at least ten times. The chain uses TRBV5-1 and TRBJ1-5; a weak D match, TRBD1 (5 bases). Germline V gene lookup returns CDR1 SGHRS and CDR2 YFSETQ. The CDR3 runs to 15 residues. The V and J ends lost 9 bases and 3 bases respectively, with 19 bases between them. The CDR3 DNA follows: TGCGCCAACTCCTCCGGGACCCTCATCAATCAGCCCCAGCATTTT. Amino acids: CANSSGTLINQPQHF.

This clonotype has at least ten counts. This chain links TRBV6-1 with TRBJ2-5, with TRBD2 identical over 7 bases. This CDR3 comprises 16 residues. The germline CDR1 and CDR2 sequences are MNHNS and SASEGT. Trimming took 4 bases from V and 4 from J; bases not matched to a gene: 12. CDR3 protein: CASSASSGTWGETQYF. CDR3 bases: TGTGCCAGCAGTGCCTCTAGCGGCACTTGGGGAGAGACCCAGTACTTC.

This clonotype was counted many times. The rearrangement uses TRBV28 and TRBJ1-1; 7 bases align to TRBD1. Trimming at V came to 5 bases and at J to 4 bases, leaving 7 bases not matched to a gene. This CDR3 contains 14 residues. Germline CDR1 and CDR2: MDHEN and SYDVKM. The CDR3 protein is CASSRGQEGTEAFF. The DNA of the CDR3 is TGTGCCAGCAGTCGAGGACAGGAGGGCACTGAAGCTTTCTTT.

This clonotype was seen ten or more times. The chain is built from TRBV18 and TRBJ1-2; possibly TRBD1 for D (5 bases). V dropped 6 bases and J dropped 4 bases, with 12 bases sitting between them. Per germline, CDR1 KGHSH and CDR2 LQKENI. There are 13 residues in the CDR3. DNA of the CDR3: TGTGCCAGCTCTTCAGGGTTGGCCTATGGCTACACCTTC. Translation gives CASSSGLAYGYTF.

Ten or more counts support this clonotype. The chain combines TRBV7-2 with TRBJ1-5; perhaps TRBD1 as D (5 bases). CDR3 size: 14 residues. Germline lookup yields CDR1 SGHTA and CDR2 FQGNSA. The V and J ends lost 4 bases and 6 bases respectively, with 13 bases between them. CDR3 loop: CASSSRGGGQPQHF. For the CDR3, the DNA is TGTGCCAGCAGCTCAAGAGGCGGGGGTCAGCCCCAGCATTTT. Variable domain in full (rest from reference TRBV7-2 and TRBJ1-5): GAGVSQSPSNKVTEKGKDVELRCDPISGHTALYWYRQSLGQGLEFLIYFQGNSAPDKSGLPSDRFSAERTGGSVSTLTIQRTQQEDSAVYLCASSSRGGGQPQHFGDGTRLSIL.

This clonotype has a handful of counts. The chain recombines TRBV18 with TRBJ2-7; tentative D call: TRBD2 (6 bases). CDR1 is KGHSH, CDR2 LQKENI, per germline. V gave up 4 bases and J gave up 1 base, with 17 bases separating them. This CDR3 has 16 amino acids. The CDR3 DNA follows: TGTGCCAGCTCACTGATGGACGGGGGTGCGTCCTACGAGCAGTACTTC. Translating gives CASSLMDGGASYEQYF. The full variable domain, in which reference TRBV18 and TRBJ2-7 provide the parts outside the CDR3, is NAGVMQNPRHLVRRRGQEARLRCSPMKGHSHVYWYRQLPEEGLKFMVYLQKENIIDESGMPKERFSAEFPKEGPSILRIQQVVRGDSAAYFCASSLMDGGASYEQYFGPGTRLTVT.

The chain couples TRBV14 to TRBJ1-1, with D maybe TRBD1 (5 bases). CDR1 and CDR2 from the germline V gene are SGHDN and FVKESK. With 6 bases removed from V and 0 bases from J, the gap between germline ends came to 14 bases. This CDR3 has 15 residues. The DNA for the CDR3 is TGTGCCAGCAGGGTTGGAGGGACGGTGAACACTGAAGCTTTCTTT. Its protein product is CASRVGGTVNTEAFF.

This clonotype was recorded many times. The chain carries TRBV19 and TRBJ1-1; the D is unclear. Between the trimmed V and J ends, which lost 4 bases and 4 bases, there was a span of 19 bases. The CDR3 consists of 16 residues. Per the germline V gene, CDR1 is LNHDA and CDR2 is SQIVND (reference sequence). The CDR3 loop is CASSNLVTGGSTEAFF. Written as DNA, the CDR3 is TGTGCCAGTAGTAATCTTGTGACCGGCGGGAGCACTGAAGCTTTCTTT.

This clonotype was seen at least ten times. The rearrangement joins TRBV4-1 to TRBJ2-5; the D gene is possibly TRBD2 (6 bases). V lost 1 base and J 7 bases, leaving 13 bases between the germline ends. This CDR3 region has 14 residues. From germline, CDR1 is MGHRA and CDR2 YSYEKL. The CDR3, as DNA: TGCGCCAGCAGCCAAGTTTTCCAGGAGGGGACCCAGTACTTC. Protein: CASSQVFQEGTQYF.

Many counts were recorded for this clonotype. The rearrangement joins TRBV5-1 to TRBJ1-1; perhaps TRBD1 as D (5 bases). The CDR3 contains 15 residues. CDR1 SGHRS and CDR2 YFSETQ come from the germline V gene. Deletions cut 5 bases from V and 0 bases from J, with 14 bases between. CDR3 in amino acids: CASSRSGGLNTEAFF. CDR3 in DNA: TGCGCCAGCAGTCGTTCCGGGGGGTTGAACACTGAAGCTTTCTTT. The variable domain in full, with the rest retrieved from reference TRBV5-1 and TRBJ1-1, is KAGVTQTPRYLIKTRGQQVTLSCSPISGHRSVSWYQQTPGQGLQFLFEYFSETQRNKGNFPGRFSGRQFSNSRSEMNVSTLELGDSALYLCASSRSGGLNTEAFFGQGTRLTVV.

This clonotype was picked up many times. The gene calls are TRBV7-8 and TRBJ1-5; D is perhaps TRBD1 (5 bases). Germline lookup yields CDR1 SGHVS and CDR2 FQNEAQ. Trimming removed 0 bases at V and 6 bases at J, with 15 bases between. This CDR3 region has 16 residues. The CDR3: CASSLAPGKNSQPQHF. CDR3 nucleotides: TGTGCCAGCAGCTTAGCGCCAGGGAAGAATAGTCAGCCCCAGCATTTT.

This clonotype was counted at least ten times. This chain connects TRBV6-1 to TRBJ2-7; the D gene could be TRBD1 or TRBD2 (5 bases each). CDR1 and CDR2 from the germline V gene are MNHNS and SASEGT. V was shortened by 5 bases and J by 3 bases, with 11 bases between the two germline ends. The CDR3 consists of 13 residues. CDR3 region: CASSRGTFYEQYF. The CDR3 region has the DNA TGTGCCAGCAGTCGAGGGACCTTCTACGAGCAGTACTTC.

This clonotype has ten or more counts. The chain combines TRBV2 with TRBJ2-6; D could derive from TRBD1 or TRBD2 (5 bases each). Germline values: CDR1 SNHLY, CDR2 FYNNEI. The CDR3 is made up of 15 amino acids. Trimming removed 8 bases from V and 3 bases from J, with 14 bases in between. The CDR3: CASGTGTGGANVLTF. DNA for the CDR3: TGTGCCAGCGGTACCGGGACCGGTGGGGCCAACGTCCTGACTTTC.

The chain couples TRBV28 to TRBJ1-2, with D unresolved. With 5 bases removed from V and 5 bases from J, the gap between germline ends came to 18 bases. The CDR3 is made up of 15 amino acids. Germline V CDR1 and CDR2: MDHEN, SYDVKM. The CDR3 is CASSVKVSGFYGYTF. The CDR3 DNA sequence: TGTGCCAGCAGTGTAAAAGTATCGGGGTTTTATGGCTACACCTTC.

V usage is TRBV30 and J usage is TRBJ1-1; D perhaps matches TRBD1 (6 bases). Per the germline V gene, CDR1 is GTSNPN and CDR2 is SVGIG (reference sequence). The CDR3 consists of 11 residues. The germline V and J ends were trimmed by 4 bases and 10 bases, with 13 bases remaining between them. CDR3 amino acids: CAWTMGGVAFF. The DNA of the CDR3 is TGTGCCTGGACCATGGGGGGCGTAGCTTTCTTT.

At least ten counts were recorded for this clonotype. This chain joins TRBV27 and TRBJ1-5, with TRBD1 identical over 9 bases. Germline V lookup: CDR1 MNHEY, CDR2 SMNVEV (reference sequence). The CDR3 is 16 residues long. V trimming: 5 bases; J trimming: 3 bases; junction bases outside the gene matches: 8. Written as DNA, the CDR3 is TGTGCCAGCAGTCCAACTACAGGGGGCTACAATCAGCCCCAGCATTTT. Protein product: CASSPTTGGYNQPQHF.

This chain joins TRBV6-5 and TRBJ1-6; a weak D match, TRBD1 (5 bases). CDR3 size: 15 residues. With 2 bases removed from V and 14 bases from J, the gap between germline ends came to 19 bases. The germline V gene has CDR1 MNHEY and CDR2 SVGAGI. DNA for the CDR3: TGTGCCAGCAGTTACGGAGGACACCTTTGGGAGTCCCTCCACTTT. Its protein product is CASSYGGHLWESLHF.

This clonotype was recorded many times. The chain employs TRBV6-8 and TRBJ2-7; D is undetermined. From germline, CDR1 is MNHGY and CDR2 SAAAGT. V lost 7 bases and J lost 0, with 16 bases in between. This CDR3 contains 15 residues. The CDR3 DNA reads TGTGCCAGCAATTCGGACCTACCCCACTCCTACGAGCAGTACTTC. Translated: CASNSDLPHSYEQYF.

This clonotype has a count of ten or more. Written as DNA, the CDR3 is TGTGCCAGCAGCACAAGGCCCTCTGGTGGCTACACCTTC. Its protein product is CASSTRPSGGYTF. V and J are TRBV12-3 or TRBV12-4 and TRBJ1-2; the D is unclear. Trimming removed 6 bases at V and 7 bases at J, with 15 bases between. The CDR3 sequence is 13 residues long.